This T cell receptor (beta chain) was recovered during a study of CD4+ T cells in melanoma. The CDR3 is made up of 14 amino acids. Per germline, CDR1 SNHLY and CDR2 FYNNEI. With 4 bases removed from V and 6 bases from J, the gap between germline ends came to 15 bases. Produced via immunoSEQ multiplex PCR; TCRdb's table is partial and in-frame only. Of about 140,000 clones listed, 85% to 95% are singletons. In the case of this clone: The antigen is undetermined.

General study findings and limits: Diverse differentiation states were reported for melanoma neoantigen-specific CD4+ T cells. A reported correlation linked neoantigen-specific CD4+ T cells to CD8+, macrophage and B cell function.

The rearrangement links TRBV2 to TRBJ1-2; D perhaps matches TRBD1 (5 bases). The receptor was isolated from a human donor with melanoma. In DNA, the CDR3 is TGTGCCAGCAGTGTAGCGACAGTTTGGAATGGCTACACCTTC. Its translation is CASSVATVWNGYTF.